These T cell receptor beta chains were read from a single sample in a study of blood T cell repertoires in COVID-19. Assay: immunoSEQ multiplex PCR; the TCRdb copy retains only in-frame clones and omits some. Of about 85,000 clones detected, roughly 84% appear once; the ten largest clones hold 10% to 12%. Sequencing was carried out using peripheral blood. The receptor set was obtained from a man aged 65-85 years with acute or convalescent COVID-19. Each CDR3 is given with its conserved first and last residue. D genes are given only for firm matches. The size entry is marked missing in some rows and otherwise reads once, few, many or a size class.

v_gene,d_gene,j_gene,abundance,CDR3aa,CDR3nt
TRBV2,-,TRBJ1-4,-,CASRREEKLFF,TGTGCCAGCAGGCGAGAGGAAAAACTGTTTTTT
TRBV5-8,-,TRBJ1-2,-,CASSFSRGYGYTF,TGTGCCAGCAGCTTCTCACGGGGCTATGGCTACACCTTC
TRBV2,TRBD2,TRBJ2-5,-,CASDKRGLETQYF,TGTGCCAGCGATAAGCGGGGTTTGGAGACCCAGTACTTC
TRBV11-2,TRBD1,TRBJ2-1,-,CASRTGTGGSYNEQFF,TGTGCCAGCAGGACCGGGACAGGGGGCTCCTACAATGAGCAGTTCTTC
TRBV2,TRBD1,TRBJ1-1,-,CASSVDRDGTEAFF,TGTGCCAGCAGTGTGGACAGGGATGGGACTGAAGCTTTCTTT
TRBV2,TRBD1,TRBJ2-7,-,CASRLGQNHEQYF,TGTGCCAGCAGGTTGGGACAGAACCACGAGCAGTACTTC
TRBV5-6,-,TRBJ1-1,-,CASSPRGTEAFF,TGTGCCAGCAGCCCTAGGGGTACTGAAGCTTTCTTT
TRBV28,-,TRBJ1-5,-,CASRGTEGWNQPQHF,TGTGCCAGCCGAGGGACGGAGGGGTGGAATCAGCCCCAGCATTTT
TRBV3-1/TRBV3-2,TRBD2,TRBJ2-1,few,CASSQGSGGRRQFF,TGTGCCAGCAGCCAGGGTAGCGGGGGGCGACGGCAGTTCTTC
TRBV5-1,TRBD1,TRBJ2-2,once,CASSQDREGGELFF,TGCGCCAGCAGCCAAGACAGGGAAGGCGGGGAGCTGTTTTTT
TRBV10-3,TRBD1,TRBJ1-1,-,CAISERTGRNTEAFF,TGTGCCATCAGTGAAAGGACAGGACGGAACACTGAAGCTTTCTTT
TRBV4-1,-,TRBJ1-1,-,CASSHFLGGAAFF,TGCGCCAGCAGCCATTTTCTGGGGGGGGCAGCTTTCTTT
TRBV5-1,TRBD1,TRBJ2-5,few,CASSVSSRGETQYF,TGCGCCAGCAGCGTGTCCAGCAGGGGGGAGACCCAGTACTTC
TRBV7-3,TRBD1,TRBJ2-3,once,CASSVGQGGDTQYF,TGTGCCAGCAGCGTGGGACAGGGCGGAGATACGCAGTATTTT
TRBV5-1,-,TRBJ1-2,-,CASSAGPPNYGYTF,TGCGCCAGCAGCGCGGGCCCACCTAACTATGGCTACACCTTC
TRBV7-2,TRBD1,TRBJ1-4,-,CASSLLGQGFEKLFF,TGTGCCAGCAGCTTACTGGGACAGGGATTTGAAAAACTGTTTTTT
TRBV19,TRBD1,TRBJ2-5,-,CASSPRDRGRSETQYF,TGTGCCAGTAGTCCTCGGGACAGGGGCAGGTCGGAGACCCAGTACTTC